This entry lists 13 T cell receptor beta chains sequenced from one sample in a study of T cells in Graves' hyperthyroidism and ophthalmopathy. There were TCR beta CDR3 regions amplified from RNA transcripts. HTBI primers were used for first-round RT-PCR of the TCR CDR3. TCRdb re-called the multiplex PCR reads with MiXCR, one entry per CDR3 protein. The profile covers hundreds of thousands of distinct CDR3 sequences, with about a fifth appearing a single time and over 30% taken by the ten largest. What was sequenced was blood. The receptors originated from a man aged 25-45 years with Graves' ophthalmopathy.

This clonotype was found many times. The chain carries TRBV7-8 and TRBJ1-1, with D uncertain. CDR1 is SGHVS and CDR2 is FQNEAQ in the germline V gene. Between the trimmed V and J ends, which lost 1 base and 3 bases, there was a span of 9 bases. This CDR3 contains 14 residues. The CDR3 bases are TGTGCCAGCAGCTTAGGTGGGCAGTACACTGAAGCTTTCTTT. Translation: CASSLGGQYTEAFF.

This chain connects TRBV4-1 to TRBJ2-1, with D possibly TRBD2 on 6 matching bases. In germline, CDR1 is MGHRA, CDR2 YSYEKL. V gave up 0 bases and J gave up 5 bases, with 17 bases separating them. The CDR3 loop spans 17 amino acids. The CDR3 region is CASSQDRFREVNNEQFF. The CDR3 nucleotides are TGCGCCAGCAGCCAAGATAGGTTCAGGGAGGTAAACAATGAGCAGTTCTTC.

This clonotype showed up just a few times. This chain links TRBV28 with TRBJ2-5; TRBD1 agrees at 8 bases. From germline, CDR1 is MDHEN and CDR2 SYDVKM. The V and J ends lost 5 bases and 5 bases, in that order; junction bases with no gene match: 10. CDR3 length equals 15 residues. The CDR3 sequence is CASSDLSGGEETQYF. DNA for the CDR3: TGTGCCAGCAGTGACCTTTCAGGGGGCGAGGAGACCCAGTACTTC.

The V gene is TRBV29-1, the J gene TRBJ1-2; perhaps TRBD1 as D (5 bases). CDR1 and CDR2 (germline): SQVTM, ANQGSEA. The length of the CDR3 is 14 residues. V lost 6 bases, J lost 4 bases, and 18 bases lay in between. The CDR3 region has the DNA TGCAGCGTCGCTCCGCGGGGCGGAAGCTATGGCTACACCTTC. It yields the protein CSVAPRGGSYGYTF. The entire variable domain, with the rest obtained from reference TRBV29-1 and TRBJ1-2, is as follows: SAVISQKPSRDICQRGTSLTIQCQVDSQVTMMFWYRQQPGQSLTLIATANQGSEATYESGFVIDKFPISRPNLTFSTLTVSNMSPEDSSIYLCSVAPRGGSYGYTFGSGTRLTVV.

In this sample, this clonotype turned up a few times. The chain is built from TRBV11-2 and TRBJ2-7, with TRBD1 identical over 9 bases. This CDR3 has 16 residues. V lost 5 bases and J lost 4; bases outside the gene matches: 12. The germline gives CDR1 SGHAT, CDR2 FQNNGV. The DNA of the CDR3 is TGTGCCAGCAGCCATGTCCCGGACAGGGGATATTACGAGCAGTACTTC. It yields the protein CASSHVPDRGYYEQYF.

The rearrangement uses TRBV15 and TRBJ2-2; 7 nucleotides match TRBD1. CDR1 LNHNV and CDR2 YYDKDF come from the germline V gene (reference sequence). The CDR3 sequence is 16 residues long. The J segment lost 5 bases and the V segment lost 1 base, leaving 7 bases of the junction unmatched. Written as DNA, the CDR3 is TGTGCCACCAGCAGAGGTGTGAACAGGGGTACCGGGGAGCTGTTTTTT. It translates to CATSRGVNRGTGELFF.

This clonotype appeared a single time. This chain uses TRBV28 with TRBJ2-4; possibly TRBD1 for D (5 bases). The germline gives CDR1 MDHEN, CDR2 SYDVKM. V shed 2 bases and J shed 5 bases, with 7 bases lying between them. This CDR3 is 13 amino acids long. CDR3 nucleotide sequence: TGTGCCAGCAGTTTACCCAGGGAAAACATTCAGTACTTC. It codes for CASSLPRENIQYF.

Concerning this clonotype itself: A clone one base away is much larger, so this may be a read error. The chain couples TRBV2 to TRBJ2-7; a weak D match, TRBD2 (6 bases). V lost 6 bases and J 4 bases, leaving 7 bases between the germline ends. The CDR3 contains 11 residues. Germline assignment: CDR1 SNHLY and CDR2 FYNNEI. For the CDR3, the DNA is TGTGCCAGCAGGGCGGGGTACGAGCAGTACTTC. Amino acid sequence: CASRAGYEQYF.

This CDR3 is CSVTKGAREQYF. The CDR3 DNA follows: TGCAGCGTTACGAAGGGGGCGCGCGAGCAGTACTTC. The J gene is TRBJ2-7, the V gene TRBV29-1; 7 bases fit TRBD1. The junction had 7 bases not matched to a gene; V was cut back by 5 bases and J by 6 bases. Germline V gene lookup returns CDR1 SQVTM and CDR2 ANQGSEA. The CDR3 covers 12 residues.

This clonotype turned up a few times. The chain combines TRBV7-2 with TRBJ2-1; D is unclear. The CDR3 is made up of 15 amino acids. The V and J ends lost 5 bases and 5 bases respectively, with 16 bases between them. Germline V gene lookup returns CDR1 SGHTA and CDR2 FQGNSA. The CDR3 region is CASSVTQWSNNEQFF. The CDR3 coding sequence is TGTGCCAGCAGCGTGACCCAATGGAGTAACAATGAGCAGTTCTTC.

This clonotype has just a few counts. J is TRBJ2-3 and V is TRBV7-3; D is unresolved. CDR3 length: 17 residues. V was clipped by 2 bases and J by 4 bases, with 19 bases between them. From germline, CDR1 is SGHTA and CDR2 FQGTGA. CDR3 sequence reads: CASSLGPARSGSDTQYF. CDR3 in DNA: TGTGCCAGCAGCTTAGGACCGGCTAGGAGTGGCTCAGATACGCAGTATTTT.

The genes are TRBV20-1 and TRBJ2-4, with 9 positions matching TRBD2. V lost 2 bases, J lost 1 base, and 12 bases stayed unmatched. This CDR3 region has 18 residues. CDR1 DFQATT and CDR2 SNEGSKA come from the germline V gene (reference sequence). CDR3 in DNA: TGCAGTGCTAGACAGACTAGCGGAATCCAGGGGGCCAAAAACATTCAGTACTTC. Translation: CSARQTSGIQGAKNIQYF.

This clonotype appeared many times. The chain uses TRBV2 and TRBJ1-1, with D perhaps matching TRBD1 (6 bases). The CDR3 is 13 amino acids. The ends were cut back, 7 bases at V and 3 bases at J, with 12 bases in the middle. The V gene's germline CDR1 is SNHLY and CDR2 FYNNEI. In nucleotides, the CDR3 is TGTGCCAGCATTACAGGGTTTTACACTGAAGCTTTCTTT. This translates into CASITGFYTEAFF. Filled out from reference TRBV2 and TRBJ1-1, the complete variable domain reads EPEVTQTPSHQVTQMGQEVILRCVPISNHLYFYWYRQILGQKVEFLVSFYNNEISEKSEIFDDQFSVERPDGSNFTLKIRSTKLEDSAMYFCASITGFYTEAFFGQGTRLTVV.